One sample yielded the 7 T cell receptor beta chains listed below, sequenced in a study of shared clonotypes between healthy human individuals. Sequenced by immunoSEQ multiplex PCR; TCRdb stores in-frame clones only, minus some. The table lists about 2.1 million clones, under 95% of them singletons. The naive CD8 subset, CD45RO-negative cells positively selected for CCR7, excluded terminally differentiated effector memory CD45RA+ cells. The sample consisted of naive CD8+ T cells from PBMCs. These receptors all come from a man in his late teens or twenties in good health. Some clones in this sample may be carry-over from other donors' samples.

The chain joins TRBV7-6 to TRBJ2-3, with 12 bases matching TRBD2. The CDR3 is 16 residues long. Germline V CDR1 and CDR2: SGHVS, FNYEAQ. V trimming: 4 bases; J trimming: 4 bases; junction bases outside the gene matches: 6. CDR3 loop: CASSSRLAGVPDTQYF. Written as DNA, the CDR3 is TGTGCCAGCAGCTCTCGACTAGCGGGAGTTCCAGATACGCAGTATTTT.

This sequence joins TRBV6-5 and TRBJ2-3; D may match TRBD1 or TRBD2 (5 bases each). This CDR3 contains 15 residues. The germline V gene encodes CDR1 MNHEY and CDR2 SVGAGI. V lost 2 bases and J lost 4, with 13 bases in between. The CDR3 DNA reads TGTGCCAGCAGTTACGCCATGGGACGGCCAGATACGCAGTATTTT. This encodes CASSYAMGRPDTQYF.

The rearrangement uses TRBV28 and TRBJ1-5, with D hard to call. The CDR3 runs 14 residues. Germline V gives CDR1 MDHEN, CDR2 SYDVKM. Trimming pared 8 bases from V and 11 bases from J, leaving 22 bases between. The CDR3 spells CASGNGGGTDAQHF. CDR3 coding DNA: TGTGCCAGCGGAAATGGAGGCGGAACAGATGCCCAGCATTTT.

With regard to this clone: The same CDR3 arises from other DNA sequences in this sample as well. This chain joins TRBV7-9 and TRBJ2-7, with D unclear. The length of the CDR3 is 11 residues. Germline CDR1 reads SEHNR; CDR2 reads FQNEAQ (reference sequence). V shed 4 bases and J shed 3 bases, with 4 bases lying between them. CDR3 sequence: CASSSNYEQYF. CDR3 DNA sequence: TGTGCCAGCAGCTCTAACTACGAGCAGTACTTC.

The chain joins TRBV11-2 to TRBJ1-1; D unclear. Germline CDR1 SGHAT, CDR2 FQNNGV. The CDR3 covers 14 residues. With 2 bases removed from V and 6 bases from J, the gap between germline ends came to 13 bases. The CDR3 sequence is CASSLPKVVAEAFF. The CDR3 DNA is TGTGCCAGCAGCTTACCCAAGGTCGTCGCTGAAGCTTTCTTT. Complete variable domain (other parts from reference TRBV11-2 and TRBJ1-1): EAGVAQSPRYKIIEKRQSVAFWCNPISGHATLYWYQQILGQGPKLLIQFQNNGVVDDSQLPKDRFSAERLKGVDSTLKIQPAKLEDSAVYLCASSLPKVVAEAFFGQGTRLTVV.

The gene calls are TRBV29-1 and TRBJ2-7, with a possible D match to TRBD1 (6 bases). Trimming shortened V by 6 bases and J by 3 bases, and 15 bases separated the two germline ends. Germline values: CDR1 SQVTM, CDR2 ANQGSEA. CDR3 length equals 13 residues. CDR3 sequence reads: CSVRDIARYEQYF. The CDR3 DNA sequence: TGCAGCGTCCGGGACATAGCCCGCTACGAGCAGTACTTC.

The V and J genes are TRBV13 and TRBJ2-7, with TRBD1 identical over 7 bases. V shed 4 bases and J 2 bases; nucleotides not matched to a gene: 5. Germline CDR1 and CDR2: PRHDT and FYEKMQ (reference sequence). CDR3 size: 14 residues. The CDR3: CASSWDRKPYEQYF. As DNA, the CDR3 is TGTGCCAGCAGCTGGGACAGAAAGCCCTACGAGCAGTACTTC.